This T cell receptor (beta chain) derives from a study of blood T cell repertoires in COVID-19. Study-level background: PBMCs, B-cell-depleted T cells, or T cells provided the cDNA or gDNA that made up the material.

Enrollees, about 18 to 95 years old, lived in roughly 24 US areas. Germline V CDR1 and CDR2: SNHLY, FYNNEI. This CDR3 spans 14 amino acids. J lost 7 bases, V lost 5 bases, and 4 bases had no gene match. Clones were sequenced by immunoSEQ multiplex PCR, and TCRdb holds only the in-frame ones, with some missing. This repertoire shows 230,000 or so clones, around 90% found once; its top ten account for approximately 14%. Sequenced input: PBMCs or T cells enriched from blood (not recorded which). The chain uses TRBV2 and TRBJ1-6; 8 bases are a match to TRBD1. This sequence was found in a woman between 45 and 60 years old with acute COVID-19. The CDR3 coding sequence is TGTGCCAGCAGTCGTCAGGGGGCCAATTCACCCCTCCACTTT. It encodes CASSRQGANSPLHF. Using reference TRBV2 and TRBJ1-6 for the parts outside the CDR3, the full variable domain is EPEVTQTPSHQVTQMGQEVILRCVPISNHLYFYWYRQILGQKVEFLVSFYNNEISEKSEIFDDQFSVERPDGSNFTLKIRSTKLEDSAMYFCASSRQGANSPLHFGNGTRLTVT.